This TCR beta chain appears in the sequencing data of a study of OX40 agonist ivuxolimab in advanced cancers. Overall study: Patients were given ivuxolimab, an antibody that agonizes OX40 (CD134). Age averaged about 60 years (range roughly 20 to 90), and less than 85% were male.

Libraries were prepared by immunoSEQ multiplex PCR; TCRdb keeps only in-frame clonotypes and omits some of them. The sample consists of 55,000 to 70,000 clones, about four fifths of them appearing once. Trimming took 6 bases from V and 1 from J, leaving 9 bases between them. From germline, CDR1 is SGHAT and CDR2 FQNNGV. The CDR3 is 13 residues long. This clone was detected a few times. The sequenced sample was CD4+ or CD8+ T cells sorted from blood, obtained in a trial of the OX40 agonist ivuxolimab. The chain joins TRBV11-2 to TRBJ1-1; no reliable D call. The sequence came from an adult with an advanced solid tumor such as melanoma, head and neck, liver or kidney cancer. The CDR3 loop reads CASRSTENTEAFF. CDR3 DNA sequence: TGTGCCAGCAGATCGACGGAGAACACTGAAGCTTTCTTT.